The T cell receptor beta chain under discussion was sequenced for a study of blood T cell repertoires in COVID-19. The CDR3 runs 15 residues. V lost 5 bases and J lost 7; bases outside the gene matches: 6. The germline gives CDR1 MDHEN, CDR2 SYDVKM. The method was immunoSEQ multiplex PCR; TCRdb's version includes in-frame clones alone and lacks a portion of them. The data contain around 190,000 clones, under 80% of them singletons. The sequencing input was peripheral blood. The chain employs TRBV28 and TRBJ1-4; 11 bases match TRBD1. This TCR was sampled from a woman aged 50 to 65 with acute or convalescent COVID-19. The CDR3 protein is CASSLRTGGGEKLFF. Written as DNA, the CDR3 is TGTGCCAGCAGTCTTCGGACAGGGGGCGGTGAAAAACTGTTTTTT.